Listed below are T cell receptor beta chains from one sample, sequenced in a study of cytomegalovirus exposure and HLA in healthy donors. TCRdb's copy holds only in-frame clones and misses some; the assay was immunoSEQ multiplex PCR. Of under 200,000 clones listed, over 75% are singletons. The sample taken for sequencing was PBMCs. Receptors were obtained from a female donor in good health and CMV-seronegative. CDR3s leave out the opening cysteine and the closing phenylalanine or tryptophan. A D gene is named only where the DNA matches it firmly.

>TRBD1|14|TRBV29-1
SVAGTGKINTGELF
>.|11|TRBV27
ASSFSRNTEAF
>TRBD1|12|TRBV7-8
ASSLLDRDTEAF
>.|12|TRBV7-2
ASSLAIVTGELF
>.|14|TRBV7-9
ASSLGGGESTDTQY
>TRBD2|14|TRBV4-3
ASSQDGTSGYNEQF
>TRBD1|14|TRBV4-1
ASSRTTGVTNTEAF
>TRBD2|12|TRBV15
ATSRGLAGDTQY
>.|14|TRBV19
ASSIEFLSGANVLT
>.|14|TRBV21-1
ASSKAGAAQNSPLH
>TRBD1|12|TRBV5-1
ASSLEGQGYEQY
>.|13|TRBV7-2
ASSNSGTGNYGYT
>TRBD2|13|TRBV27
ASSLSVRGVYEQY
>.|11|TRBV19
ASSATETEKLF
>.|13|TRBV28
ASSPSGTFYNEQF
>.|12|TRBV30
AWSGGGVNTEAF
>TRBD1|12|TRBV11-1
ASSFGQGSYGYT
>.|13|TRBV7-2
ASSLARTRQETQY
>TRBD2|11|TRBV29-1
SVRTSGSDTQY
>.|14|TRBV9
ASSARGGYSGNTIY
>.|12|TRBV5-4
ASTAGLSTDTQY
>.|12|TRBV5-1
ASILDSSTDTQY
>TRBD2|17|TRBV5-1
ASSLGLAGVFSNTGELF
>TRBD2|14|TRBV28
ASSYPGLAGEIEQF
>TRBD1|10|TRBV28
AFGQANYGYT
>TRBD1|12|TRBV7-9
ASSSGQINYGYT
>.|13|TRBV21-1
ASSNTSGPYNEQF
>.|12|TRBV28
ASSLVTAGYGYT
>TRBD2|17|TRBV13
ASTYHPPGTTTNTGELF
>.|8|TRBV5-1
ASRGRGYT
>.|11|TRBV10-3
AISLGGNQPQH
>TRBD1|13|TRBV29-1
SVTLQGKGNQPQH
>TRBD1|15|TRBV7-9
ASSSLGWGQGPYEQY
>.|12|TRBV19
ASSILKGGYEQY
>TRBD1|13|TRBV7-7
ASSPLGTGSQTQY
>TRBD2|14|TRBV19
ASSIPSGGGYNEQF
>.|11|TRBV27
ASSLLTNTEAF
>.|10|TRBV10-3
AISSQGYGYT
>TRBD2|13|TRBV27
ASSPLAGGTGELF
>.|14|TRBV19
ASSMLSRLNTGELF
>.|15|TRBV19
ASSDTGSRLSGNTIY
>TRBD1|12|TRBV30
AWTPGTEPYEQY
>.|11|TRBV5-4
ASSLVGGQTAF
>TRBD1|11|TRBV6-1
ASSPQGDYGYT
>.|14|TRBV6-6
ASSYSEGVSLYGYT
>TRBD2|13|TRBV5-1
ASSHPGTNYNEQF
>.|10|TRBV7-6
ASSSVYTEAF
>TRBD2|13|TRBV5-1
ASSLAGAGDYEQY
>.|14|TRBV19
ASSIDRGGDNQPQH
>TRBD2|14|TRBV27
ASPNGGGGCHNEQF
>TRBD1|14|TRBV11-2
ASSFTGTGGAGEAF
>TRBD1|18|TRBV11-3
ASSLGGMDRGVSGANVLT
>TRBD1|13|TRBV29-1
SVQGGSRGYTEAF
>.|6|TRBV2
ASGGQY